These T cell receptor beta chains were read from a single sample in a study of blood T cell repertoires in COVID-19. Sequenced by immunoSEQ multiplex PCR; TCRdb stores in-frame clones only, minus some. The repertoire consists of over 200,000 clones, with just under 90% occurring once and the leading ten covering 1.2%. Sequencing was performed on PBMCs or T cells enriched from blood (not recorded which). The source of these receptors is a man younger than 45 who had recovered from COVID-19. CDR3s include the opening cysteine and the closing phenylalanine or tryptophan. Fields, in order: J gene, D gene, V gene, clone size, CDR3 DNA, CDR3 protein. D genes are given only for firm matches. The size of a clone is reported for some rows only, either as once, few or many, or as a class for expanded clones.

>TRBJ1-4|-|TRBV7-2|-
TGTGCCAGCAGCTTAGCGCTCAGGGGACGGGAAAAACTGTTTTTT
CASSLALRGREKLFF
>TRBJ2-3|TRBD1|TRBV7-8|-
TGTGCCAGCAGCGTCGACAGGGGGAGCACAGATACGCAGTATTTT
CASSVDRGSTDTQYF
>TRBJ2-2|TRBD2|TRBV3-1/TRBV3-2|-
TGTGCCAGCAGCCCAGGGACGGCGGGGGGGCGTGGCACCGGGGAGCTGTTTTTT
CASSPGTAGGRGTGELFF
>TRBJ2-3|-|TRBV21-1|-
TGTGCCAGCAGAATGCGGTCGGCTTACACAGATACGCAGTATTTT
CASRMRSAYTDTQYF
>TRBJ2-1|TRBD2|TRBV19|-
TGTGCCAGTAGTATAGCGGGACTAAAGTACAATGAGCAGTTCTTC
CASSIAGLKYNEQFF
>TRBJ2-1|-|TRBV7-9|-
TGTGCCAGCAGCTTATTCTTGGGGAGGAACAATGAGCAGTTCTTC
CASSLFLGRNNEQFF
>TRBJ2-1|TRBD1|TRBV11-2|-
TGTGCCAGCAGCCTAGAGGGCCTGATGACAGGGGGGGACAATGAGCAGTTCTTC
CASSLEGLMTGGDNEQFF
>TRBJ2-7|TRBD1|TRBV11-2|-
TGTGCCAGCAGCCCTCGGGACAGTTCCTACGAGCAGTACTTC
CASSPRDSSYEQYF
>TRBJ2-1|TRBD2|TRBV14|-
TGTGCCAGCAGCCAATTAAGCGGGAGGGCGGACAATGAGCAGTTCTTC
CASSQLSGRADNEQFF
>TRBJ1-1|-|TRBV24-1|-
TGTGCCACCAGTGAGCCGACAGGCTACACTGAAGCTTTCTTT
CATSEPTGYTEAFF
>TRBJ2-5|-|TRBV9|-
TGTGCCAGCAGCGTAGCTGGAAGGGGAAGACAAGAGACCCAGTACTTC
CASSVAGRGRQETQYF
>TRBJ1-5|TRBD1|TRBV6-4|-
TGTGCCAGCAGTTCTGACAGGGGACAGCCCCAGCATTTT
CASSSDRGQPQHF
>TRBJ1-2|TRBD1|TRBV2|-
TGTGCCAGCAGTTCCATGGACAGGGCGGGCTACACCTTC
CASSSMDRAGYTF
>TRBJ1-4|-|TRBV5-1|-
TGCGCCAGCAGCTCCGGGGGATTAGAAGAAAAACTGTTTTTT
CASSSGGLEEKLFF
>TRBJ2-2|TRBD1|TRBV11-3|-
TGTGCCAGCAGCCATAACAGGGGGCATACCGGGGAGCTGTTTTTT
CASSHNRGHTGELFF
>TRBJ1-1|TRBD1|TRBV10-3|few
TGTGCCATCAGTGAGTCGAGTTCAGGGGGCCTGGCTGAAGCTTTCTTT
CAISESSSGGLAEAFF
>TRBJ2-1|TRBD2|TRBV9|-
TGTGCCAGCAGCGTAGTAGGCGGGAGCGATGAGCAGTTCTTC
CASSVVGGSDEQFF
>TRBJ2-7|TRBD2|TRBV5-1|-
TGCGCCAGCAAATCCGGCGGGGGATCCTACGAGCAGTACTTC
CASKSGGGSYEQYF
>TRBJ2-5|TRBD2|TRBV9|-
TGTGCCAGCAGCAAGCGGGGGGGCATGGAGACCCAGTACTTC
CASSKRGGMETQYF
>TRBJ2-2|-|TRBV9|-
TGTGCCAGCAGCCTAAGACTTACCGGGGAGCTGTTTTTT
CASSLRLTGELFF
>TRBJ2-1|-|TRBV7-9|-
TGTGCCAGCAGCTCCCCCCTAGCAGGCTCCTACAATGAGCAGTTCTTC
CASSSPLAGSYNEQFF
>TRBJ2-2|-|TRBV29-1|-
TGCAGCGTACATCCCGGGACTTCGAACACCGGGGAGCTGTTTTTT
CSVHPGTSNTGELFF
>TRBJ2-3|TRBD2|TRBV27|once
TGTGCCAGCAGTTCGATAGCGGGGTACACAGATACGCAGTATTTT
CASSSIAGYTDTQYF
>TRBJ1-3|TRBD1|TRBV23-1|-
TGCGCCAGCAGTCAAGGTCAGGACAGGGCAACAGGAAACACCATATATTTT
CASSQGQDRATGNTIYF
>TRBJ2-7|-|TRBV14|few
TGTGCCAGCAGCCCGGGGTACTACGAGCAGTACTTC
CASSPGYYEQYF
>TRBJ1-5|-|TRBV30|-
TGTGCCTGGAGTGCCGGTAACGGACAACTAAATCAGCCCCAGCATTTT
CAWSAGNGQLNQPQHF
>TRBJ2-1|TRBD1|TRBV9|-
TGTGCCAGCAGCCCCCGGGACAGGAAAAGCTCCTACAATGAGCAGTTCTTC
CASSPRDRKSSYNEQFF
>TRBJ2-1|TRBD2|TRBV24-1|-
TGTGCCACCAGTGACCCCCAGCGGGGACCTTACAATGAGCAGTTCTTC
CATSDPQRGPYNEQFF
>TRBJ2-1|TRBD2|TRBV27|once
TGTGCCAGCAGTCCCTCTAGCGGGAGTATTGTGAATGAGCAGTTCTTC
CASSPSSGSIVNEQFF
>TRBJ1-2|-|TRBV19|-
TGTGCCAGTAGTATTGGCGGTAGTACTCGGGGCTACACCTTC
CASSIGGSTRGYTF
>TRBJ2-5|TRBD1|TRBV29-1|-
TGCAGCGTTGACCCAGGGGGCGCGGAGACCCAGTACTTC
CSVDPGGAETQYF
>TRBJ1-6|TRBD1|TRBV10-1|-
TGCGCCAGCAGTGACAGGGGGAACTCACCCCTCCACTTT
CASSDRGNSPLHF
>TRBJ2-3|-|TRBV4-1|-
TGCGCCAGCAGCCAGGGAGTAGGGGATACGCAGTATTTT
CASSQGVGDTQYF
>TRBJ2-3|-|TRBV10-1|-
TGCGCCAGCAGTGAAGGGACTTCTCGAGACACAGATACGCAGTATTTT
CASSEGTSRDTDTQYF
>TRBJ1-5|TRBD1|TRBV2|-
TGTGCCAGCAGTGAAGGGCGACAGGGCGAGGGGAGGAATCAGCCCCAGCATTTT
CASSEGRQGEGRNQPQHF
>TRBJ2-7|TRBD2|TRBV11-3|-
TGTGCCAGCAGCTACGGGGGAGGGCCTCGAGACGAGCAGTACTTC
CASSYGGGPRDEQYF
>TRBJ2-7|-|TRBV11-2|few
TGTGCCAGCAGCCCCCCCCCGGGGTTGTCCTACGAGCAGTACTTC
CASSPPPGLSYEQYF
>TRBJ2-5|TRBD1|TRBV20-1|-
TGCAGTGCTAGTACAGGGGAATCAGAGACCCAGTACTTC
CSASTGESETQYF
>TRBJ1-1|-|TRBV4-2|-
TGTGCCAGCAGCCCGGGACTGAGGGCGACGAACACTGAAGCTTTCTTT
CASSPGLRATNTEAFF
>TRBJ1-3|TRBD1|TRBV7-9|once
TGTGCCAGCAGTACGCAGGGAGGACAGGGGCCCAGAAACACCATATATTTT
CASSTQGGQGPRNTIYF
>TRBJ2-2|TRBD2|TRBV10-3|once
TGTGCCATCAGTGAATGGACTAGCGGGGGGGCCCGGACCGGGGAGCTGTTTTTT
CAISEWTSGGARTGELFF
>TRBJ2-1|TRBD2|TRBV24-1|-
TGTGCCACCAGACCCGGGACTACCTCGTACAATGAGCAGTTCTTC
CATRPGTTSYNEQFF
>TRBJ2-1|-|TRBV11-1|-
TGTGCCAGCAGCTTATCCGGGAGTGGGTCCTACAATGAGCAGTTCTTC
CASSLSGSGSYNEQFF
>TRBJ2-1|TRBD1|TRBV6-5|-
TGTGCCAGCAGTAGACAGGGGACAGGCGACAATGAGCAGTTCTTC
CASSRQGTGDNEQFF
>TRBJ2-7|TRBD1|TRBV4-3|-
TGCGCCAGCAGCCAAGGACAGGGAAACTACGAGCAGTACTTC
CASSQGQGNYEQYF
>TRBJ2-3|TRBD2|TRBV10-1|once
TGCGCCAGCAGTAGCGGGGGGTCGACAGATACGCAGTATTTT
CASSSGGSTDTQYF
>TRBJ2-1|TRBD2|TRBV30|-
TGTGCCTGGAGTGTACGTCTAGCGGGGGGGCATGAGCAGTTCTTC
CAWSVRLAGGHEQFF
>TRBJ2-1|TRBD2|TRBV19|-
TGTGCCAGTAGTATCAGACTAGCGATGCCCTACAATGAGCAGTTCTTC
CASSIRLAMPYNEQFF
>TRBJ2-1|-|TRBV10-1|-
TGCGCCAGCAGTGAGTCTGTTAGCGTTACCTACAATGAGCAGTTCTTC
CASSESVSVTYNEQFF
>TRBJ2-1|-|TRBV10-1|few
TGCGCCAGCAGTGAGGAGAACCCAAATGAGCAGTTCTTC
CASSEENPNEQFF
>TRBJ1-4|-|TRBV30|-
TGTGCCTGGAGCCCCGACAGTAATGAAAAACTGTTTTTT
CAWSPDSNEKLFF
>TRBJ2-5|TRBD2|TRBV6-5|-
TGTGCCAGCGGGACTAGCACAATGGGAGAGACCCAGTACTTC
CASGTSTMGETQYF
>TRBJ2-1|TRBD2|TRBV7-2|-
TGTGGGGCTAGCGGGAGTCGTGGTGGGGGGAATGAGCAGTTCTTC
CGASGSRGGGNEQFF
>TRBJ2-5|TRBD2|TRBV5-3|-
TGTGCCAGAAGCATCGGACTAGCGGGAGACCAAGAGACCCAGTACTTC
CARSIGLAGDQETQYF
>TRBJ2-4|-|TRBV5-1|-
TGCGCCAGCAGAACGACCGGCGGAGTCATTCAGTACTTC
CASRTTGGVIQYF